These 12 T cell receptor beta chains originate from one sample sequenced in a study of T cell clonality in common variable immunodeficiency. Using immunoSEQ multiplex PCR, the repertoire was profiled, and TCRdb retains in-frame clones only, with some absent. The sample lists about 60,000 clones, none appearing once, the ten largest making up roughly 1.7%. The sequenced sample was peripheral blood mononuclear cells. Receptor source: a person aged 18 to 70 in good health.

This clone was seen ten or more times. The read ends 3 residues early relative to the CDR3; the germline J gene fills the gap. The chain employs TRBV4-2 and TRBJ2-3, with D perhaps TRBD2 (7 bases). The V gene lost 4 bases and the J gene lost 0 bases, with 29 bases spanning the gap. Germline V gene data show CDR1 as LGHNA and CDR2 as YNFKEQ. The CDR3 loop spans 21 amino acids. Partial CDR3 DNA: TGTGCCAGCAGCCCTAAAGGGGGGGACACCGATAGCGGGCTTAGCACAGATACG. Protein: CASSPKGGDTDSGLSTDT. From start to end, the CDR3 is CASSPKGGDTDSGLSTDTQYF.

This clone was observed at least ten times. The read halts 3 residues ahead of the CDR3 end, with the missing end drawn from the germline J gene. V and J are TRBV30 and TRBJ2-3; D remains unclear. Germline V gene sequence: CDR1 GTSNPN, CDR2 SVGIG (reference sequence). This CDR3 comprises 12 residues. V was shortened by 3 bases and J by 0 bases, with 4 bases between the two germline ends. The CDR3 bases that were read are TGTGCCTGGAGCTTTAGCACAGATACG. As protein: CAWSFSTDT. In full, the CDR3 is CAWSFSTDTQYF.

This clone was picked up many times. The junction and the germline gene differ at one end; a read error may be behind it. Coverage ceases 3 residues before the CDR3 finishes, and the germline J gene fills in the end. The J gene is TRBJ2-1, the V gene TRBV7-7; the match to TRBD2 covers 13 bases. From germline, CDR1 is SSHAT and CDR2 FNYEAQ (reference sequence). The CDR3 length is 14 residues. CDR3 bases read: TGTGCTAGCAGCTTAGGGACTAGCGGGGATGAG. Translation: CASSLGTSGDE. The CDR3 reads in full as CASSLGTSGDEQFF.

This clone showed up many times. The DNA read from the CDR3 is TGCAGTGCTAGAGTTCTAGCGGGAGGGCCAACCCAGGAGACC. Translated, it gives CSARVLAGGPTQET. The complete CDR3 protein is CSARVLAGGPTQETQYF. The chain couples TRBV20-1 to TRBJ2-5; 12 bases match TRBD2. The read falls 3 residues short of the CDR3 end, and the missing part is taken from the germline J gene. Germline CDR1 reads DFQATT; CDR2 reads SNEGSKA (reference sequence). Trimming removed 1 base from V and 5 bases from J; junction bases left unmatched: 11. The CDR3 has 17 amino acids.

To note about this clone: The read ends 3 residues shy of where the CDR3 ends; the end is completed using the germline J gene. The V call is TRBV18, the J call TRBJ2-7; TRBD1 matches at 7 bases. In germline, CDR1 is KGHSH, CDR2 LQKENI. The V and J ends lost 6 bases and 2 bases, in that order; junction bases with no gene match: 7. The CDR3 is 14 residues long. The sequenced part of the CDR3 DNA is TGTGCCAGCTCTAAAGACAGGGTTACCTACGAG. Its translation: CASSKDRVTYE. The CDR3 as a whole reads CASSKDRVTYEQYF. The full variable domain, in which reference TRBV18 and TRBJ2-7 provide the parts outside the CDR3, is NAGVMQNPRHLVRRRGQEARLRCSPMKGHSHVYWYRQLPEEGLKFMVYLQKENIIDESGMPKERFSAEFPKEGPSILRIQQVVRGDSAAYFCASSKDRVTYEQYFGPGTRLTVT.

This clone was observed many times. The read terminates 3 residues before the CDR3 end, so the remaining end is supplied by the germline J gene. The rearrangement uses TRBV15 and TRBJ2-7, with D possibly TRBD2 on 5 matching bases. The CDR3 length is 12 residues. Looked up from germline, CDR1 is LNHNV and CDR2 is YYDKDF (reference sequence). V shed 1 base and J shed 4 bases, with 5 bases lying between them. The part of the CDR3 DNA that was read is TGTGCCACCAGCAGAGGAGGGTACGAG. This codes for CATSRGGYE. The whole CDR3 protein reads CATSRGGYEQYF. The full variable domain, completed using reference TRBV15 and TRBJ2-7, is DAMVIQNPRYQVTQFGKPVTLSCSQTLNHNVMYWYQQKSSQAPKLLFHYYDKDFNNEADTPDNFQSRRPNTSFCFLDIRSPGLGDTAMYLCATSRGGYEQYFGPGTRLTVT.

This clone was counted many times. The CDR3 end falls 3 residues outside the read, so it is completed with the germline J gene. The V gene is TRBV5-1, the J gene TRBJ2-3, with D maybe TRBD1 (6 bases). The CDR3 covers 16 residues. Germline V CDR1 and CDR2: SGHRS, YFSETQ. V gave up 0 bases and J gave up 5 bases, with 16 bases separating them. This chain's CDR3 is CASSLDGRGGVDTQYF. The part of the CDR3 DNA that was read is TGCGCCAGCAGCTTGGACGGGCGAGGGGGTGTAGATACG.

This clone was recorded many times. Partial CDR3 DNA: TGTGCCAGCAGCGAGGACGGGGGAGCCAAAAACATT. The encoded protein is CASSEDGGAKNI. The CDR3 as a whole reads CASSEDGGAKNIQYF. The V and J genes are TRBV9 and TRBJ2-4, with D perhaps matching TRBD2 (6 bases). Sequencing ends 3 residues short of the CDR3 end; the germline J gene provides the rest. In germline, CDR1 is SGDLS, CDR2 YYNGEE. V was trimmed by 3 bases and J by 0 bases, leaving 10 bases between them. The CDR3 contains 15 residues.

This clone was seen repeatedly, ten times or more. The read falls 3 residues short of the CDR3 end, and the missing part is taken from the germline J gene. The chain uses TRBV28 and TRBJ1-5; 7 bases fit TRBD1. Germline V CDR1 and CDR2: MDHEN, SYDVKM. The V and J ends lost 4 bases and 2 bases, in that order; junction bases with no gene match: 2. This CDR3 contains 14 residues. CDR3 DNA (partial): TGTGCCAGCAGTTCCGGACAGGGCAATCAGCCC. It specifies CASSSGQGNQP. The entire CDR3 sequence reads CASSSGQGNQPQHF.

This clone was counted ten times or more. The read ends 3 residues before the CDR3 terminus; that terminus is restored from the germline J gene. This chain joins TRBV19 and TRBJ2-1, with a weak D call TRBD2 (6 bases). The V and J ends lost 1 base and 4 bases respectively, with 14 bases between them. Germline CDR1 reads LNHDA; CDR2 reads SQIVND (reference sequence). The CDR3 runs 16 residues. The CDR3 loop reads CASSIGGGGAYNEQFF. The part of the CDR3 DNA that was read is TGTGCCAGTAGTATAGGGGGAGGTGGGGCTTACAATGAG. The variable domain in full, completed from reference TRBV19 and TRBJ2-1, reads DGGITQSPKYLFRKEGQNVTLSCEQNLNHDAMYWYRQDPGQGLRLIYYSQIVNDFQKGDIAEGYSVSREKKESFPLTVTSAQKNPTAFYLCASSIGGGGAYNEQFFGPGTRLTVL.

This clone was counted at least ten times. The read terminates 3 residues before the CDR3 end, so the remaining end is supplied by the germline J gene. The chain employs TRBV5-5 and TRBJ1-2, with D unclear. The CDR3 loop spans 14 amino acids. Germline V gene lookup returns CDR1 SGHKS and CDR2 YYEKEE (reference sequence). The CDR3 bases that were read are TGTGCCAGCAGCCCAATTGGCGAAACAGTTCGC. Translated, it gives CASSPIGETVR. Given in full, the CDR3 is CASSPIGETVRYTF.

This clone was counted at least ten times. The read finishes 3 residues shy of the CDR3 end, and the germline J gene is used to complete it. V and J are TRBV28 and TRBJ1-2; a weak D match, TRBD1 (5 bases). This CDR3 is built from 14 residues. CDR1 is MDHEN, CDR2 SYDVKM, per germline. Trimming took 7 bases from V and 4 from J, leaving 16 bases between them. CDR3 sequence: CASKATTVIYGYTF. Partial CDR3 DNA: TGTGCCAGCAAGGCGACGACAGTTATCTATGGC.